One T cell receptor (beta chain) is described in this entry. Clones were sequenced by immunoSEQ multiplex PCR, and TCRdb holds only the in-frame ones, with some missing. The sample contains over 350,000 clones, around 89% of which appear only once. The V gene lost 1 base and the J gene lost 3 bases, with 10 bases spanning the gap. Germline V CDR1 and CDR2: SGHRS, YFSETQ. The CDR3 has 14 residues. These data come from a study of blood T cell repertoires in COVID-19. The sample taken for sequencing was PBMCs or T cells enriched from blood (not recorded which). The J gene is TRBJ1-1, the V gene TRBV5-1; TRBD1 might be the D (5 bases). The sequence derives from a woman aged 25 to 39 with acute COVID-19. CDR3 protein: CASSLLGVDTEAFF. CDR3 nucleotides: TGCGCCAGCAGCTTGTTAGGGGTGGACACTGAAGCTTTCTTT.